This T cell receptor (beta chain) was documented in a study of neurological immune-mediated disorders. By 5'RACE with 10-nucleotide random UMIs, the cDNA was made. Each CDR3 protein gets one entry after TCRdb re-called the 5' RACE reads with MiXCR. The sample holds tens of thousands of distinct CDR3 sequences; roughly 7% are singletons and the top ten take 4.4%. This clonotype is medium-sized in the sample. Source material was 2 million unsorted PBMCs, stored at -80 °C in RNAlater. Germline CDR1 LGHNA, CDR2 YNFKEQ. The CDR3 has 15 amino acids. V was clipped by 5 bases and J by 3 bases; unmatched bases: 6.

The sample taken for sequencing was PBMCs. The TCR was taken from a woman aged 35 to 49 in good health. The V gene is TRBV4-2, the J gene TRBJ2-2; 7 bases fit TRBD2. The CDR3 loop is CASSSRTSDTGELFF. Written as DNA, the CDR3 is TGTGCCAGCAGCTCAAGGACTAGTGACACCGGGGAGCTGTTTTTT.